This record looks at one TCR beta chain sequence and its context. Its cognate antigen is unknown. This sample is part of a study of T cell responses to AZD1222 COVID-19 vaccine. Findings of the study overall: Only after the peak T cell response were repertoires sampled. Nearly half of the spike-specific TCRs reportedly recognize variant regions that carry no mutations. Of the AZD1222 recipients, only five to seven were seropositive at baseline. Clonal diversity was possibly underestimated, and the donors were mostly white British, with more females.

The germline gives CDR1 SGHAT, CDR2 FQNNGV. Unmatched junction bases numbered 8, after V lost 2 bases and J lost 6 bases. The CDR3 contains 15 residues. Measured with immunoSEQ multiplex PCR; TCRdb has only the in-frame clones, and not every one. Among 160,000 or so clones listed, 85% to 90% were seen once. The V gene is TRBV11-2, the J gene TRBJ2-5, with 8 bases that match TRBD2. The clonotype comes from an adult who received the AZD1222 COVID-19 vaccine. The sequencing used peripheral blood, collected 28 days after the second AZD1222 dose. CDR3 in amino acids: CASSLLAGGGQTQYF. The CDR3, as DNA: TGTGCCAGCAGCTTATTGGCGGGGGGCGGGCAGACCCAGTACTTC.